A single sample gave rise to the 21 T cell receptor beta chains below, sequenced in a study of blood T cell repertoires in COVID-19. The repertoire was sequenced with immunoSEQ multiplex PCR; TCRdb's copy has only in-frame clones and lacks some. Of about 150,000 clones detected, approximately 80% appear once; the ten largest clones hold just over 9%. The source material was PBMCs or T cells enriched from blood (not recorded which). Receptors were obtained from a man aged 50 to 60 who had recovered from COVID-19.

The V gene is TRBV7-9, the J gene TRBJ1-6, with TRBD1 identical over 10 bases. The J segment lost 7 bases and the V segment lost 8 bases, leaving 5 bases of the junction unmatched. The germline CDR1 and CDR2 sequences are SEHNR and FQNEAQ (reference sequence). This CDR3 region has 14 residues. The CDR3 protein is CASGTGQGNSPLHF. CDR3 coding DNA: TGTGCCAGCGGGACGGGACAGGGGAATTCACCCCTCCACTTT.

This chain joins TRBV19 and TRBJ2-3; TRBD2 might be the D (6 bases). The CDR3 is 16 amino acids. V was trimmed by 4 bases and J by 2 bases, leaving 16 bases between them. The germline gives CDR1 LNHDA, CDR2 SQIVND (reference sequence). The CDR3 sequence is CASSTRSGVSTDTQYF. The CDR3 bases are TGTGCCAGTAGTACCCGATCGGGGGTTTCCACAGATACGCAGTATTTT. Full variable domain (remainder filled in from reference TRBV19 and TRBJ2-3): DGGITQSPKYLFRKEGQNVTLSCEQNLNHDAMYWYRQDPGQGLRLIYYSQIVNDFQKGDIAEGYSVSREKKESFPLTVTSAQKNPTAFYLCASSTRSGVSTDTQYFGPGTRLTVL.

The CDR3 bases are TGTGCCAGCAGGACTAGCACAGATACGCAGTATTTT. As protein: CASRTSTDTQYF. The chain recombines TRBV28 with TRBJ2-3; D remains unclear. V was shortened by 6 bases and J by 0 bases, with 4 bases between the two germline ends. CDR3 length: 12 amino acids. CDR1 and CDR2 (germline): MDHEN, SYDVKM.

V and J are TRBV9 and TRBJ2-3, with D maybe TRBD1 (5 bases). The CDR3 contains 16 residues. CDR1 is SGDLS, CDR2 YYNGEE, per germline. V was cut by 1 base and J by 2 bases, with 14 bases left in between. The chain's CDR3 is CASSVRRQGTTDTQYF. CDR3 bases: TGTGCCAGCAGCGTACGCAGGCAGGGAACCACAGATACGCAGTATTTT. The full variable domain, completed using reference TRBV9 and TRBJ2-3, is DSGVTQTPKHLITATGQRVTLRCSPRSGDLSVYWYQQSLDQGLQFLIQYYNGEERAKGNILERFSAQQFPDLHSELNLSSLELGDSALYFCASSVRRQGTTDTQYFGPGTRLTVL.

The chain links TRBV15 to TRBJ1-1, with a possible D match to TRBD1 (5 bases). Trimming removed 0 bases at V and 10 bases at J, with 18 bases between. Germline assignment: CDR1 LNHNV and CDR2 YYDKDF (reference sequence). This CDR3 spans 15 amino acids. Written as DNA, the CDR3 is TGTGCCACCAGCAGAGATCAATTAGGGGCTCTCGGAGCTTTCTTT. Translated, it gives CATSRDQLGALGAFF. The full variable domain, with the rest looked up from reference TRBV15 and TRBJ1-1, is DAMVIQNPRYQVTQFGKPVTLSCSQTLNHNVMYWYQQKSSQAPKLLFHYYDKDFNNEADTPDNFQSRRPNTSFCFLDIRSPGLGDTAMYLCATSRDQLGALGAFFGQGTRLTVV.

The genes are TRBV9 and TRBJ2-7, with D tentatively TRBD2 (6 bases). V lost 3 bases, J lost 0 bases, and 16 bases lay in between. CDR3 length: 16 residues. From germline, CDR1 is SGDLS and CDR2 YYNGEE. CDR3: CASSGEGQGGSYEQYF. The CDR3 nucleotides read TGTGCCAGCAGCGGAGAGGGGCAGGGAGGCTCCTACGAGCAGTACTTC. Together with reference TRBV9 and TRBJ2-7, the CDR3 gives the full variable domain: DSGVTQTPKHLITATGQRVTLRCSPRSGDLSVYWYQQSLDQGLQFLIQYYNGEERAKGNILERFSAQQFPDLHSELNLSSLELGDSALYFCASSGEGQGGSYEQYFGPGTRLTVT.

The chain joins TRBV30 to TRBJ2-1, with D perhaps matching TRBD1 (5 bases). Per germline, CDR1 GTSNPN and CDR2 SVGIG (reference sequence). Trimming pared 5 bases from V and 7 bases from J, leaving 18 bases between. This CDR3 contains 14 residues. The CDR3 bases are TGTGCCTGGGCCGGGCCAGGGTTTTTGAATGAGCAGTTCTTC. Translating gives CAWAGPGFLNEQFF.

The chain joins TRBV5-1 to TRBJ1-4; TRBD1 aligns across 11 bases. V dropped 4 bases and J dropped 6; count of bases not matched to a gene: 2. CDR1 SGHRS and CDR2 YFSETQ come from the germline V gene. CDR3 length: 14 amino acids. The CDR3 sequence is CASSRGQGDEKLFF. CDR3 bases: TGCGCCAGCAGCAGGGGACAGGGGGATGAAAAACTGTTTTTT.

This chain links TRBV24-1 with TRBJ2-7; TRBD1 matches at 10 bases. After removal of 5 bases from V and 7 bases from J, the junction contained 10 bases not matched to a gene. Germline V gene data show CDR1 as KGHDR and CDR2 as SFDVKD. There are 15 residues in the CDR3. CDR3 sequence (DNA): TGTGCCACCAGTGCCACCGGGACAGGGGTGGGAGAGCAGTACTTC. This gives the protein CATSATGTGVGEQYF.

The rearrangement joins TRBV6-2 or TRBV6-3 to TRBJ2-1, with a weak D call TRBD1 (5 bases). Trimming shortened V by 3 bases and J by 3 bases, and 12 bases separated the two germline ends. From germline, CDR1 is MNHEY and CDR2 SVGEGT. This CDR3 has 15 amino acids. The CDR3 bases are TGTGCCAGCAGTTATTACAGGACGGACTACAATGAGCAGTTCTTC. This encodes CASSYYRTDYNEQFF.

The V and J genes are TRBV30 and TRBJ1-6; D remains unclear. Between the trimmed V and J ends, which lost 1 base and 0 bases, there was a span of 4 bases. Germline CDR1 GTSNPN, CDR2 SVGIG (reference sequence). The length of the CDR3 is 14 residues. CDR3: CAWSASSYNSPLHF. The DNA for the CDR3 is TGTGCCTGGAGTGCGTCCTCCTATAATTCACCCCTCCACTTT.

The rearrangement joins TRBV11-2 to TRBJ2-5; 9 positions match TRBD1. In germline, CDR1 is SGHAT, CDR2 FQNNGV. With V trimmed by 3 bases and J by 5 bases, 7 bases remained unmatched. CDR3 size: 15 residues. The CDR3 spells CASSLYRGRAETQYF. In nucleotides, the CDR3 is TGTGCCAGCAGCTTGTACAGGGGGCGCGCGGAGACCCAGTACTTC.

V gene TRBV28 combines with J gene TRBJ1-3; 7 bases fit TRBD1. Trimming took 1 base from V and 4 from J; bases not matched to a gene: 16. This CDR3 contains 19 residues. The germline CDR1 and CDR2 sequences are MDHEN and SYDVKM. CDR3 sequence reads: CASSLFAARNRGGGNTIYF. The CDR3 nucleotides are TGTGCCAGCAGTTTATTTGCGGCTCGCAACAGGGGAGGAGGAAACACCATATATTTT.

The chain is built from TRBV5-6 and TRBJ2-7; TRBD2 matches 7 bases. CDR1 and CDR2 (germline): SGHDT, YYEEEE. V was clipped by 4 bases and J by 7 bases; unmatched bases: 5. The length of the CDR3 is 12 residues. The CDR3 sequence is CASSRGVNEQYF. Here the CDR3 DNA reads TGTGCCAGCAGCCGGGGGGTTAATGAGCAGTACTTC.

This chain links TRBV29-1 with TRBJ1-2; 7 bases match TRBD1. V gave up 0 bases and J gave up 4 bases; unmatched junction bases: 5. The CDR3 is 14 amino acids. Germline values: CDR1 SQVTM, CDR2 ANQGSEA. The CDR3 sequence is CSVEDPGQSYGYTF. As DNA, the CDR3 is TGCAGCGTTGAAGACCCGGGACAGAGCTATGGCTACACCTTC.

J is TRBJ1-3 and V is TRBV2; D is possibly TRBD1 (6 bases). CDR3 length: 16 amino acids. V lost 7 bases and J lost 0, with 16 bases in between. The V gene's germline CDR1 is SNHLY and CDR2 FYNNEI. The CDR3 nucleotides are TGTGCCAGCACCCTTGGGGGCCTGAGCTCTGGAAACACCATATATTTT. Residues: CASTLGGLSSGNTIYF.

In this sample, this clone turned up many times. This chain's CDR3 is CSVEDLRRLGENEQYF. The CDR3, as DNA: TGCAGCGTTGAAGATCTACGCCGACTTGGGGAGAACGAGCAGTACTTC. The rearrangement uses TRBV29-1 and TRBJ2-7; possibly TRBD2 for D (5 bases). The V and J ends lost 0 bases and 5 bases respectively, with 20 bases between them. This CDR3 comprises 16 residues. Germline CDR1 is SQVTM and CDR2 is ANQGSEA.

The chain uses TRBV5-1 and TRBJ2-7, with 11 bases aligning to TRBD2. The V segment lost 4 bases and the J segment 3 bases; nucleotides outside the gene matches: 3. The CDR3 extends over 14 amino acids. Germline V gene lookup returns CDR1 SGHRS and CDR2 YFSETQ. CDR3 in amino acids: CASSQTSGSYEQYF. The CDR3 bases are TGCGCCAGCAGCCAAACTAGCGGGAGCTACGAGCAGTACTTC.

The V gene is TRBV6-5, the J gene TRBJ1-5, with D possibly matching TRBD1 (5 bases). The CDR3 totals 15 residues. The V end was cut by 2 bases, the J end by 3 bases, with 11 bases between. The germline gives CDR1 MNHEY, CDR2 SVGAGI. The CDR3 protein is CASSYGGDLNQPQHF. As DNA, the CDR3 is TGTGCCAGCAGTTACGGAGGGGATCTCAATCAGCCCCAGCATTTT.

J is TRBJ2-4 and V is TRBV27; D uncertain. The CDR3 spans 15 residues. CDR1 MNHEY and CDR2 SMNVEV come from the germline V gene (reference sequence). V was pared by 2 bases and J by 0 bases, with 8 bases between. The CDR3 nucleotides are TGTGCCAGCAGTTTAAGCGAACTAGCCAAAAACATTCAGTACTTC. Translated, it gives CASSLSELAKNIQYF.

The J gene is TRBJ1-4, the V gene TRBV30; 8 bases agree with TRBD1. This CDR3 contains 15 residues. Germline assignment: CDR1 GTSNPN and CDR2 SVGIG (reference sequence). Trimming cost V 0 bases and J 7 bases; bases outside gene matches: 7. CDR3 in amino acids: CAWSVPRGLREKLFF. CDR3 nucleotides: TGTGCCTGGAGTGTACCCAGGGGGCTTCGTGAAAAACTGTTTTTT.